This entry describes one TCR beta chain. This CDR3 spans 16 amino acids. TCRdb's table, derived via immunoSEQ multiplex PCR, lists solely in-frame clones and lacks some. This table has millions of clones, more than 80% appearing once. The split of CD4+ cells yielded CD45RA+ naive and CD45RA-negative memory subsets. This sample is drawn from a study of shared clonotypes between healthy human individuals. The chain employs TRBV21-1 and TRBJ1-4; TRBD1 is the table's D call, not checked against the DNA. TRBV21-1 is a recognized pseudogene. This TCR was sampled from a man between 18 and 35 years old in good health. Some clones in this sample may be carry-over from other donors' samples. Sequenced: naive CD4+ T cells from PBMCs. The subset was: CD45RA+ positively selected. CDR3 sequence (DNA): TGTGCCAGCAGCAACCTACAGGATGCAACTAATGAAAAACTGTTTTTT. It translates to CASSNLQDATNEKLFF.